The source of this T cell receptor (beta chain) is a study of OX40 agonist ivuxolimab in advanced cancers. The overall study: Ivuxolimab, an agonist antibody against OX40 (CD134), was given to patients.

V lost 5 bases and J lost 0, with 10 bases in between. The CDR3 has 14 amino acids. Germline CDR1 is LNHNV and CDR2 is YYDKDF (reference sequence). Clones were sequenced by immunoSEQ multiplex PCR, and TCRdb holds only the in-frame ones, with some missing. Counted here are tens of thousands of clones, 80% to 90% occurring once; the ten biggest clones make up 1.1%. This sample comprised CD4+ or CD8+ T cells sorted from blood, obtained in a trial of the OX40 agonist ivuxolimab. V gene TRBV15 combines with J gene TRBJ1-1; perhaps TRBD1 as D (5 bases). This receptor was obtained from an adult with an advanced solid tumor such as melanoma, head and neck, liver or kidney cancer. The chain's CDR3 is CATSPRVVNTEAFF. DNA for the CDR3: TGTGCCACCAGCCCCAGGGTTGTGAACACTGAAGCTTTCTTT.